This T cell receptor beta chain originates from a study of radiotherapy plus CTLA-4 blockade in lung cancer (dated by TCRdb to 2016 to 2019). In terms of the full investigation: Objective responses occurred in about 19% of enrolled patients, and around 29% achieved disease control. Study-level results and caveats: After treatment with radiotherapy and ipilimumab, TCR clones that originated in tumors expanded in peripheral blood. Increased serum interferon-beta after radiation, together with early dynamic changes in blood T cell clones, were reported to be the strongest predictors of response.

In the case of this clone: It lacks a known antigen. No much larger clone exists at a distance of one base, and base qualities are not known.

Library preparation employed the immunoSEQ multiplex PCR assay. TCRdb holds this immuneACCESS table with in-frame rearrangements only. Some clones are missing; in checked studies, unresolved V genes explain under half, and the rest has no known cause. The sample yields approximately 48,000 clones; approximately 84% were counted once. Approximately 4.8% of the sample goes to the ten largest clones. In this study, focal radiation therapy paired with CTLA-4 blockade (ipilimumab) was tested in patients who had chemo-refractory metastatic non-small-cell lung cancer. The germline V gene sets CDR1 to SGHTA and CDR2 to FQGTGA. The V and J ends are trimmed by 2 bases and 4 bases, leaving 6 bases between them. There are 13 amino acids in the CDR3, from cysteine to phenylalanine inclusive. The only DNA kept is the CDR3, 39 bases in frame from the first base.

The TCR originated in a human donor with non-small cell lung cancer whose response to radiotherapy plus ipilimumab could not be evaluated. The chain was built from TRBV7-3 and TRBJ1-5; TRBD1 is possibly the D segment (5 matching bases). The sequencing here drew on peripheral blood, taken from a patient treated with radiotherapy plus ipilimumab. DNA sequence: TGTGCCAGCAGCTTAGACAGTAATCAGCCCCAGCATTTT. This codes for CASSLDSNQPQHF.